A selection of T cell receptor beta chains follows, all from one sample in a study of cytomegalovirus exposure and HLA in healthy donors. The table came from immunoSEQ multiplex PCR; TCRdb's copy has only in-frame clones and leaves some out. The sample yields around 39,000 clones, of which the top ten take up approximately 3.6%. The sample comprised PBMCs. All receptors derive from a male donor in good health and CMV-seronegative. The CDR3 runs from the conserved cysteine through the conserved F or W. The D gene is left open where the match is weak.

>TRBV6-5|TRBJ2-1|-
TGTGCCAGCAGTTCGCACGAATATAGCTCCTACAATGAGCAGTTCTTC
CASSSHEYSSYNEQFF
>TRBV7-9|TRBJ2-7|-
TGTGCCAGCAGCTCCGCCTACGAGCAGTACTTC
CASSSAYEQYF
>TRBV27|TRBJ2-2|-
TGTGCCAGCAGTTTAATGGCATCCACCGGGGAGCTGTTTTTT
CASSLMASTGELFF
>TRBV9|TRBJ2-3|-
TGTGCCAGCAGCGTTTCCGGGGGATACACAGATACGCAGTATTTT
CASSVSGGYTDTQYF
>TRBV13|TRBJ1-6|-
TGTGCCAGCAGCCAGCGGACCCTACTGGAATCCCTCCACTTT
CASSQRTLLESLHF
>TRBV4-1|TRBJ2-1|TRBD2
TGCGCCAGCAGCCAAGCTGCGGGGACTAGCTTCCACAATGAGCAGTTCTTC
CASSQAAGTSFHNEQFF
>TRBV25-1|TRBJ1-6|-
TGTGCCAGCAGCCCGCCAGGGATAGGTTCACCCCTCCACTTT
CASSPPGIGSPLHF
>TRBV28|TRBJ1-1|TRBD1
TGTGCCAGCAGTGTAACAGGGGTTAGAGCTTTCTTT
CASSVTGVRAFF
>TRBV6-1|TRBJ1-1|TRBD1
TGTGCCAGCAGTCCGCGGACAGGAGGTGACACTGAAGCTTTCTTT
CASSPRTGGDTEAFF
>TRBV30|TRBJ2-1|-
TGTGCCTGGCAGAGCTCCGCCGGGGGTACCGATGAGCAGTTCTTC
CAWQSSAGGTDEQFF
>TRBV19|TRBJ2-2|-
TGTGCCAGTAGTTCCCAGGGTCCCGGGGAGCTGTTTTTT
CASSSQGPGELFF
>TRBV13|TRBJ1-6|-
TGTGCCAGCAGCTTTTTAAACACAGGGAGGGCCTATAATTCACCCCTCCACTTT
CASSFLNTGRAYNSPLHF
>TRBV9|TRBJ2-3|TRBD2
TGTGCCAGCAGCGCGTTTTGGGCGGGAGCCGGCACAGATACGCAGTATTTT
CASSAFWAGAGTDTQYF
>TRBV5-6|TRBJ1-1|TRBD1
TGTGCCAGCGGACTACAGGGGGGGCTCCAAGCTTTCTTT
CASGLQGGLQAFF
>TRBV5-1|TRBJ1-1|-
TGCGCCAGCATGGCCCAGAACACTGAAGCTTTCTTT
CASMAQNTEAFF